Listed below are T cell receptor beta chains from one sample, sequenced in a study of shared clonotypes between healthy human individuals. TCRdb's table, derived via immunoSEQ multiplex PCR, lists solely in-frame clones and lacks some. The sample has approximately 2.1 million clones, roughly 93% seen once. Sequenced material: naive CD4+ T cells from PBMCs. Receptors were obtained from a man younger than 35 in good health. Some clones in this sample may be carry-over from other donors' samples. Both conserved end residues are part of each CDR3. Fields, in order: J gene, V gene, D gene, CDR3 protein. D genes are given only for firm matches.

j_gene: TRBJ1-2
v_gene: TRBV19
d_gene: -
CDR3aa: CASLEKTPYGYTF

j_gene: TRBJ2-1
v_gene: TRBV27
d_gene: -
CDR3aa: CASRYRLDNEQFF

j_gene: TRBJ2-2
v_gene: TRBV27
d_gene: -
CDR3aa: CASRHSNTGELFF

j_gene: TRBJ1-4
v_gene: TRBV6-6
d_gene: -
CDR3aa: CASSYSPEEFEKLFF

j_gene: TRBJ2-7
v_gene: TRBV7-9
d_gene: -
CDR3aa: CASSQTPILSAEQYF

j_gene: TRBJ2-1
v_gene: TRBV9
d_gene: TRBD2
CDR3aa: CASSRTSGRINEQFF

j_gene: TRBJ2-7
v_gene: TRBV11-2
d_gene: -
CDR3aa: CASSGAGVYEQYF

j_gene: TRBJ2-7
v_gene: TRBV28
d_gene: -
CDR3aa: CASINRAAGEQYF

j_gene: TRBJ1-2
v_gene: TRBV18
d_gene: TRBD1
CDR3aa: CASSLGDRAFGYTF

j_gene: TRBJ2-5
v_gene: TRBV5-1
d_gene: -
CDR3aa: CASGGQGRQETQYF

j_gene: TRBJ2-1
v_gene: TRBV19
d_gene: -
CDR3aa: CASSMRRGYNEQFF

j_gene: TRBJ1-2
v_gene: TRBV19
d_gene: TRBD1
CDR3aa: CASSPPGTANYGYTF

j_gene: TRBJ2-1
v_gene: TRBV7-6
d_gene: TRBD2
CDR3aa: CASSLLAGVTNEQFF

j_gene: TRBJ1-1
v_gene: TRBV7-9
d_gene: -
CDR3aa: CASSLMADLRNTEAFF

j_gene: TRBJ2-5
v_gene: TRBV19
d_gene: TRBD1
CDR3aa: CASRRTGAETQYF

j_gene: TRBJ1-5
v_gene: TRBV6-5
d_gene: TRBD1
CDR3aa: CATQGGSRNQPQHF

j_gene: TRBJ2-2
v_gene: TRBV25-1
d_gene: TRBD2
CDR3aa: CASRKREESGELFF

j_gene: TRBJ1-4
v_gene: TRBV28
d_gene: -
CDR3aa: CASSTPGAGVDEKLFF

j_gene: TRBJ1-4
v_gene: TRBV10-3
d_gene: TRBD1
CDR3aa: CAISGTTGLEEKLFF

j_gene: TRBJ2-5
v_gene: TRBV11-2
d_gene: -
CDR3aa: CASSTRGFQETQYF

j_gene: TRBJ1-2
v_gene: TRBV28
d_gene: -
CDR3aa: CASSLTAPNYGYTF

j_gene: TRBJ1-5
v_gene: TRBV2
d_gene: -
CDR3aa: CASRGELGQPQHF